The 25 T cell receptor beta chains reported below all come from one sample, sequenced in a study of blood T cell repertoires in COVID-19. Assay used: immunoSEQ multiplex PCR; TCRdb lists only in-frame clones, some missing. The repertoire holds tens of thousands of clones, about 88% seen once, with less than 4.5% in the top ten. Sequencing used peripheral blood. These receptors were taken from a man aged 45-65 years with active COVID-19.

This chain links TRBV9 with TRBJ2-1; D might be TRBD2 (7 bases). CDR1 is SGDLS and CDR2 is YYNGEE in the germline V gene. CDR3 length: 15 amino acids. V was shortened by 0 bases and J by 4 bases, with 11 bases between the two germline ends. CDR3 sequence (DNA): TGTGCCAGCAGCGTAGGACGGGGGGCTTACAATGAGCAGTTCTTC. Protein sequence: CASSVGRGAYNEQFF.

V gene TRBV10-3 combines with J gene TRBJ1-5; no clear D. Between the trimmed V and J ends, which lost 6 bases and 0 bases, there was a span of 6 bases. This CDR3 contains 13 residues. CDR1 is ENHRY and CDR2 is SYGVKD in the germline V gene. CDR3 nucleotide sequence: TGTGCCATCAGCCCCATTAGCAATCAGCCCCAGCATTTT. Translated, it gives CAISPISNQPQHF.

The genes are TRBV21-1 and TRBJ2-1; the D call TRBD1 from the table was never checked on the DNA. TRBV21-1 is a pseudogene locus. This CDR3 region has 15 residues. The CDR3 here is CASSKRDRPYNEQFF. The CDR3 DNA sequence: TGTGCCAGCAGCAAGCGGGACAGACCCTACAATGAGCAGTTCTTC.

This clone was counted a few times. The chain joins TRBV28 to TRBJ1-3; D is perhaps TRBD1 (5 bases). There are 15 residues in the CDR3. V lost 5 bases to trimming and J lost 4 bases, with 15 bases between them. Germline V gene lookup returns CDR1 MDHEN and CDR2 SYDVKM. This CDR3 reads CASSPTGGRGNTIYF. As DNA, the CDR3 is TGTGCCAGCAGTCCAACGGGGGGGAGGGGAAACACCATATATTTT. The whole variable domain, filled in from reference TRBV28 and TRBJ1-3, reads DVKVTQSSRYLVKRTGEKVFLECVQDMDHENMFWYRQDPGLGLRLIYFSYDVKMKEKGDIPEGYSVSREKKERFSLILESASTNQTSMYLCASSPTGGRGNTIYFGEGSWLTVV.

This clone has only a few counts. J is TRBJ1-2 and V is TRBV27, with a weak D call TRBD1 (6 bases). The CDR3 runs 15 residues. Germline V gene sequence: CDR1 MNHEY, CDR2 SMNVEV (reference sequence). Trimming stripped 4 bases from V and 9 bases from J, with 21 bases between. The chain's CDR3 is CASSSVTRQVTSYTF. CDR3 nucleotides: TGTGCCAGCAGTTCGGTGACCAGACAGGTTACTAGCTACACCTTC.

The gene calls are TRBV9 and TRBJ1-6; tentatively, D is TRBD1 (6 bases). V was cut by 1 base and J by 4 bases, with 12 bases left in between. Germline V gives CDR1 SGDLS, CDR2 YYNGEE. CDR3 length equals 16 residues. The DNA for the CDR3 is TGTGCCAGCAGCGTAACTGGACAGCCGTATAATTCACCCCTCCACTTT. This encodes CASSVTGQPYNSPLHF. The full variable domain, in which reference TRBV9 and TRBJ1-6 provide the parts outside the CDR3, is DSGVTQTPKHLITATGQRVTLRCSPRSGDLSVYWYQQSLDQGLQFLIQYYNGEERAKGNILERFSAQQFPDLHSELNLSSLELGDSALYFCASSVTGQPYNSPLHFGNGTRLTVT.

J is TRBJ1-5 and V is TRBV7-2, with D perhaps TRBD1 (5 bases). V lost 5 bases to trimming and J lost 0 bases, with 8 bases between them. CDR1 is SGHTA and CDR2 is FQGNSA in the germline V gene. The CDR3 consists of 14 residues. As DNA, the CDR3 is TGTGCCAGCAGCGCAGGGTATAGCAATCAGCCCCAGCATTTT. It is translated as CASSAGYSNQPQHF.

V gene TRBV5-1 combines with J gene TRBJ2-5; D ambiguous. The V end lost 0 bases, the J end lost 2 bases, and 8 bases lay between the germline ends. CDR1 SGHRS and CDR2 YFSETQ come from the germline V gene. The CDR3 runs 14 residues. As DNA, the CDR3 is TGCGCCAGCAGCTTGGCGGTTATGCAAGAGACCCAGTACTTC. It is translated as CASSLAVMQETQYF.

The rearrangement joins TRBV29-1 to TRBJ2-6, with TRBD1 matching 7 bases. The CDR3 covers 14 residues. Germline CDR1 is SQVTM and CDR2 is ANQGSEA. V was pared by 7 bases and J by 2 bases, with 5 bases of the junction left unmatched. The CDR3 DNA sequence: TGCAGCGCATTAGACAGGGCTGGGGCCAACGTCCTGACTTTC. It codes for CSALDRAGANVLTF.

This chain connects TRBV29-1 to TRBJ2-3; D is possibly TRBD1 (5 bases). CDR3 length: 12 residues. V was shortened by 6 bases and J by 3 bases, with 10 bases between the two germline ends. The germline V gene encodes CDR1 SQVTM and CDR2 ANQGSEA. The CDR3 nucleotides read TGCAGCGTGCGCCAGGGAACAGATACGCAGTATTTT. This encodes CSVRQGTDTQYF.

V gene TRBV20-1 combines with J gene TRBJ2-7, with unresolved D. There are 11 residues in the CDR3. The V and J ends lost 5 bases and 3 bases respectively, with 8 bases between them. Germline assignment: CDR1 DFQATT and CDR2 SNEGSKA (reference sequence). The DNA for the CDR3 is TGCAGTGCTCTTAGTATCTACGAGCAGTACTTC. Its protein is CSALSIYEQYF.

V and J are TRBV2 and TRBJ1-2; D perhaps matches TRBD1 (5 bases). The CDR3 loop spans 14 amino acids. CDR1 is SNHLY and CDR2 is FYNNEI in the germline V gene. V was pared by 2 bases and J by 4 bases, with 11 bases between. CDR3 nucleotide sequence: TGTGCCAGCAGTGAATCAGGGCGGCCCTATGGCTACACCTTC. Protein product: CASSESGRPYGYTF. Full variable domain (missing parts from reference TRBV2 and TRBJ1-2): EPEVTQTPSHQVTQMGQEVILRCVPISNHLYFYWYRQILGQKVEFLVSFYNNEISEKSEIFDDQFSVERPDGSNFTLKIRSTKLEDSAMYFCASSESGRPYGYTFGSGTRLTVV.

The chain couples TRBV18 to TRBJ1-2, with D unclear. Trimming pared 6 bases from V and 4 bases from J, leaving 15 bases between. The V gene's germline CDR1 is KGHSH and CDR2 LQKENI. This CDR3 contains 14 residues. The CDR3: CASSTQAESYGYTF. CDR3 DNA: TGTGCCAGCTCCACCCAGGCAGAGTCCTATGGCTACACCTTC.

The genes are TRBV5-1 and TRBJ1-6, with a tentative D call TRBD1 (5 bases). The V gene lost 1 base and the J gene lost 10 bases, with 15 bases spanning the gap. There are 15 residues in the CDR3. From germline, CDR1 is SGHRS and CDR2 YFSETQ. CDR3 sequence reads: CASSLRGGSISPLHF. The CDR3 nucleotides read TGCGCCAGCAGCTTGAGGGGCGGTAGTATATCACCCCTCCACTTT.

The V call is TRBV6-6, the J call TRBJ2-7; perhaps TRBD1 as D (6 bases). The length of the CDR3 is 14 residues. CDR1 and CDR2 from the germline V gene are MNHNY and SVGAGI (reference sequence). Trimming shortened V by 6 bases and J by 5 bases, and 17 bases separated the two germline ends. The CDR3 DNA sequence: TGTGCCAGCAGGGGTAGGGCAGGGGCCAACGAGCAGTACTTC. This translates into CASRGRAGANEQYF.

This chain links TRBV24-1 with TRBJ2-5; D is uncertain. The germline gives CDR1 KGHDR, CDR2 SFDVKD. V was pared by 6 bases and J by 4 bases, with 11 bases between. The CDR3 is made up of 13 amino acids. CDR3: CATSPEPGETQYF. CDR3 nucleotides: TGTGCCACCAGTCCTGAACCCGGAGAGACCCAGTACTTC.

The chain combines TRBV5-1 with TRBJ2-7, with 7 bases aligning to TRBD1. Germline V gene data show CDR1 as SGHRS and CDR2 as YFSETQ. The ends lost 2 bases at V and 1 base at J; junction bases unmatched: 12. The CDR3 is 17 amino acids. This CDR3 is CASSLMRDSPNSYEQYF. CDR3 nucleotide sequence: TGCGCCAGCAGCTTAATGAGGGACAGCCCGAATTCCTACGAGCAGTACTTC.

The CDR3 protein is CASSYQGLAGGDTQYF. The DNA of the CDR3 is TGTGCCAGCAGCTACCAGGGACTAGCGGGGGGAGATACGCAGTATTTT. J is TRBJ2-3 and V is TRBV7-2, with 15 bases that match TRBD2. V gave up 4 bases and J gave up 5 bases; unmatched junction bases: 4. This CDR3 spans 16 amino acids. From germline, CDR1 is SGHTA and CDR2 FQGNSA.

This chain links TRBV6-6 with TRBJ2-5; 8 nucleotides agree with TRBD1. CDR1 and CDR2 from the germline V gene are MNHNY and SVGAGI (reference sequence). V shed 5 bases and J 2 bases; nucleotides not matched to a gene: 1. This CDR3 region has 13 residues. The CDR3 DNA is TGTGCCAGCAGTAGGACAGGGCAAGAGACCCAGTACTTC. Amino acids: CASSRTGQETQYF.

In DNA, the CDR3 is TGTGCCATCGACTCCCTCTATGGCTACACCTTC. Residues: CAIDSLYGYTF. The chain employs TRBV19 and TRBJ1-2; D remains unclear. V lost 10 bases to trimming and J lost 4 bases, with 10 bases between them. The CDR3 contains 11 residues. Germline V gives CDR1 LNHDA, CDR2 SQIVND (reference sequence).

The chain is built from TRBV5-3 and TRBJ2-5, with D perhaps TRBD2 (6 bases). TRBV5-3 is identified as an open reading frame with a role that is uncertain. The CDR3 extends over 15 amino acids. V was trimmed by 0 bases and J by 2 bases, leaving 11 bases between them. The CDR3 DNA reads as TGTGCCAGAAGCTTGGCCAGGGACTGGCAAGAGACCCAGTACTTC. It specifies CARSLARDWQETQYF.

The rearrangement links TRBV24-1 to TRBJ2-5; 7 bases align to TRBD1. Germline-derived CDR1 and CDR2 are KGHDR and SFDVKD. The ends lost 0 bases at V and 1 base at J; junction bases unmatched: 10. The CDR3 extends over 18 amino acids. The CDR3: CATSDLPGSGQTQETQYF. The CDR3 nucleotides read TGTGCCACCAGTGATTTGCCCGGTTCGGGACAGACCCAAGAGACCCAGTACTTC.

V and J are TRBV11-2 and TRBJ2-7; 8 nucleotides match TRBD2. CDR1 and CDR2 (germline): SGHAT, FQNNGV. This CDR3 has 15 residues. V shed 0 bases and J 7 bases; nucleotides not matched to a gene: 8. DNA for the CDR3: TGTGCCAGCAGCTTAGAAACGGGGGGGCTGGGGGAGCAGTACTTC. It yields the protein CASSLETGGLGEQYF.

The chain links TRBV29-1 to TRBJ1-2; 7 bases agree with TRBD1. Per germline, CDR1 SQVTM and CDR2 ANQGSEA. CDR3 size: 15 residues. Losses at the gene ends were 6 bases for V and 5 bases for J; bases not matched to a gene: 15. Written as DNA, the CDR3 is TGCAGCGTGGCCGGGACAGTCCGGGGCCCTTATGGCTACACCTTC. Amino acids: CSVAGTVRGPYGYTF.

The V and J genes are TRBV24-1 and TRBJ2-2; 8 bases map to TRBD1. Per the germline V gene, CDR1 is KGHDR and CDR2 is SFDVKD. This CDR3 has 19 amino acids. Unmatched junction bases numbered 17, after V lost 6 bases and J lost 3 bases. The DNA for the CDR3 is TGTGCCACCAGTTGGGACCCCGAGACAGGGGATACCCACACCGGGGAGCTGTTTTTT. Its translation: CATSWDPETGDTHTGELFF.